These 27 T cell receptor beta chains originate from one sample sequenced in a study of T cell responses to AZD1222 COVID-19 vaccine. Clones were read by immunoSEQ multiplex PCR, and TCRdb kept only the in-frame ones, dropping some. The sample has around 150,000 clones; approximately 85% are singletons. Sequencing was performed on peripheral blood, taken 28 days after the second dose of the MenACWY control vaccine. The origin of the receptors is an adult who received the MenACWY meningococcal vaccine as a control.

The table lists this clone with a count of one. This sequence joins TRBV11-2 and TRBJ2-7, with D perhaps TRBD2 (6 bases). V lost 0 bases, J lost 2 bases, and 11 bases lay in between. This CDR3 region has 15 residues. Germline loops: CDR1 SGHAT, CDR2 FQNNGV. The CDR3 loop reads CASSLEPGTAYEQYF. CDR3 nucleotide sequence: TGTGCCAGCAGCTTAGAACCAGGGACTGCCTACGAGCAGTACTTC.

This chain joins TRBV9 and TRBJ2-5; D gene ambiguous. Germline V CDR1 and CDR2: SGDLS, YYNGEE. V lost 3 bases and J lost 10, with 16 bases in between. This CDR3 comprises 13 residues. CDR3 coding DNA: TGTGCCAGCAGCGCCTTCAGTGGGTTAGTCCAGTACTTC. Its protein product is CASSAFSGLVQYF.

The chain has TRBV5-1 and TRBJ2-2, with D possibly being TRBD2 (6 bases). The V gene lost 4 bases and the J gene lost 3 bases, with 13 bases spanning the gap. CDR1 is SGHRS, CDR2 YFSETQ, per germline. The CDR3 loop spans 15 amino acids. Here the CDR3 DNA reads TGCGCCAGCAGCGTTGACACGGGGGACACCGGGGAGCTGTTTTTT. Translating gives CASSVDTGDTGELFF.

CDR3 bases: TGTGCCAGCAAGATCCTCGCTTCCGGCAACAATGAGCAGTTCTTC. This sequence encodes CASKILASGNNEQFF. V is TRBV2 and J is TRBJ2-1; D unclear. Trimming took 7 bases from V and 5 from J, leaving 18 bases between them. The germline V gene has CDR1 SNHLY and CDR2 FYNNEI. The CDR3 contains 15 residues.

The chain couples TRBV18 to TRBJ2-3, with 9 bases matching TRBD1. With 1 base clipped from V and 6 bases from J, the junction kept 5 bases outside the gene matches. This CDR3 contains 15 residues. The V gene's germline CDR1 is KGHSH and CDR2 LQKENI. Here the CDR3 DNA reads TGTGCCAGCTCACCACGGACAGGGGCTTTGGATACGCAGTATTTT. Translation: CASSPRTGALDTQYF.

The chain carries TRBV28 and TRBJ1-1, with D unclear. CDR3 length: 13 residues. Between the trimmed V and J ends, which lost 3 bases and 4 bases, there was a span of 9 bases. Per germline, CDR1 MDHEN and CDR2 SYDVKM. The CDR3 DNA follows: TGTGCCAGCAGTTTCCCGGGGAGCACTGAAGCTTTCTTT. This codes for CASSFPGSTEAFF. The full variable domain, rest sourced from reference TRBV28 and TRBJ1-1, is DVKVTQSSRYLVKRTGEKVFLECVQDMDHENMFWYRQDPGLGLRLIYFSYDVKMKEKGDIPEGYSVSREKKERFSLILESASTNQTSMYLCASSFPGSTEAFFGQGTRLTVV.

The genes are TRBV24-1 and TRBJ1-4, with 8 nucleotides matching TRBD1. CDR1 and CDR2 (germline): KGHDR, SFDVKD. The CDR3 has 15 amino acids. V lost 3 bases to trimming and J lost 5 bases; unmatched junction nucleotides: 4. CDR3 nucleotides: TGTGCCACCAGTGATCCGACAGGGGAGAATGAAAAACTGTTTTTT. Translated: CATSDPTGENEKLFF.

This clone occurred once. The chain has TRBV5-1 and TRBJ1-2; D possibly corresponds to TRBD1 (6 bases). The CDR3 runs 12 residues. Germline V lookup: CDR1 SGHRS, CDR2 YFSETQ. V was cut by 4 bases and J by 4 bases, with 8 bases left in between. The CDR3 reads CASSPDSYGYTF. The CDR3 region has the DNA TGCGCCAGCAGCCCGGACAGCTATGGCTACACCTTC.

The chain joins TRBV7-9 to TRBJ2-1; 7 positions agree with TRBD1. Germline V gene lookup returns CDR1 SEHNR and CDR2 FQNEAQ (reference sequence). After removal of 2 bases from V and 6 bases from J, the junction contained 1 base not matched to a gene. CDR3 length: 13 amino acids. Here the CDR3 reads CASSLRDSNEQFF. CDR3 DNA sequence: TGTGCCAGCAGCTTAAGGGACAGCAATGAGCAGTTCTTC.

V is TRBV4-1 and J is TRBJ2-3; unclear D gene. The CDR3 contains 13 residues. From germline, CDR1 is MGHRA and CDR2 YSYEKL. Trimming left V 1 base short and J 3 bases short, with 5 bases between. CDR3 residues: CASSQVATDTQYF. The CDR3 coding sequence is TGCGCCAGCAGCCAAGTCGCGACAGATACGCAGTATTTT.

DNA for the CDR3: TGTGCCAGCAGCCCCTCGTCGACTGAAGCTTTCTTT. Protein product: CASSPSSTEAFF. The gene calls are TRBV7-6 and TRBJ1-1; no clear D. Germline V gene sequence: CDR1 SGHVS, CDR2 FNYEAQ. The CDR3 sequence is 12 residues long. V dropped 5 bases and J dropped 5 bases, with 9 bases sitting between them. Variable domain in full (rest from reference TRBV7-6 and TRBJ1-1): GAGVSQSPRYKVTKRGQDVALRCDPISGHVSLYWYRQALGQGPEFLTYFNYEAQQDKSGLPNDRFSAERPEGSISTLTIQRTEQRDSAMYRCASSPSSTEAFFGQGTRLTVV.

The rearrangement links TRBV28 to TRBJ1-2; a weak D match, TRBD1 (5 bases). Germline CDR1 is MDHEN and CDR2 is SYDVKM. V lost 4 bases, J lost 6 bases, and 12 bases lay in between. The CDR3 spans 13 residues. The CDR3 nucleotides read TGTGCCAGCAGTTCGGGGCCTGTAAATGGCTACACCTTC. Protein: CASSSGPVNGYTF.

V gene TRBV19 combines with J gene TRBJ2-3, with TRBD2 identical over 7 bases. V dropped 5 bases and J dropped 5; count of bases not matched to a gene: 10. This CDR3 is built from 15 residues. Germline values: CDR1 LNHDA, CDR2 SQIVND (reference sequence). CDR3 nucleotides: TGTGCCAGTAGTGCCGGGGGAGGGCGGGTAGATACGCAGTATTTT. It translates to CASSAGGGRVDTQYF.

CDR3 protein: CASDPRGGNYGYTF. DNA for the CDR3: TGTGCCAGCGACCCGCGGGGTGGGAACTATGGCTACACCTTC. The V and J genes are TRBV6-5 and TRBJ1-2; no firm D call. Trimming stripped 8 bases from V and 2 bases from J, with 15 bases between. This CDR3 spans 14 amino acids. Germline lookup yields CDR1 MNHEY and CDR2 SVGAGI.

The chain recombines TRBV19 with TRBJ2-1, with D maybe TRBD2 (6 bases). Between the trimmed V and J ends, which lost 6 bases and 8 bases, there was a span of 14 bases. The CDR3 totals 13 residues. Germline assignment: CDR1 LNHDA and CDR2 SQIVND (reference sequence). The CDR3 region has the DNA TGTGCCAGTAGGCGGGACGGGGCCGATGAGCAGTTCTTC. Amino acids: CASRRDGADEQFF.

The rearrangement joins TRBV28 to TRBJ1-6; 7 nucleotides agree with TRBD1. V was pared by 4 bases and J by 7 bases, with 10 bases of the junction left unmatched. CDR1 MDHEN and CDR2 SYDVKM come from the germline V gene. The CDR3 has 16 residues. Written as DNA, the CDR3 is TGTGCCAGCAGTTCACCAGCCGGGACAGAGAATTCACCCCTCCACTTT. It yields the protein CASSSPAGTENSPLHF.

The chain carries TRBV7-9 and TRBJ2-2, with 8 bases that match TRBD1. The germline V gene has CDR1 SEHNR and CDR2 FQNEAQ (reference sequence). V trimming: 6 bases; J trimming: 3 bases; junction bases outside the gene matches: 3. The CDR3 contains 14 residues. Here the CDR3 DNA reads TGTGCCAGCAGGACACAGGGGGACACCGGGGAGCTGTTTTTT. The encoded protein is CASRTQGDTGELFF.

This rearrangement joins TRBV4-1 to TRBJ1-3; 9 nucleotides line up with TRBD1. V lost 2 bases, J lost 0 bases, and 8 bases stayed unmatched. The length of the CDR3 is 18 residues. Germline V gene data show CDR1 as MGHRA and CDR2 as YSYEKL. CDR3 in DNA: TGCGCCAGCAGCCAACACCCGGGACAGGGCGTCTCTGGAAACACCATATATTTT. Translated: CASSQHPGQGVSGNTIYF.

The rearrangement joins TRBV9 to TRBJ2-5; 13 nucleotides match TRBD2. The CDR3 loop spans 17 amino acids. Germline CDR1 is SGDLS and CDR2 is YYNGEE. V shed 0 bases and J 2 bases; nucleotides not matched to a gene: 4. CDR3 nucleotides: TGTGCCAGCAGCGTAGGGACTAGCGGGGGACTTCAAGAGACCCAGTACTTC. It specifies CASSVGTSGGLQETQYF.

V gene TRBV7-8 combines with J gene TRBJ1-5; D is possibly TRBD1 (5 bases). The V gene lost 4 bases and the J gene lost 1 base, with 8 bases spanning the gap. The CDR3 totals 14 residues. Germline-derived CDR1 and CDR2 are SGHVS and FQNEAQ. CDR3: CASSSRDSNQPQHF. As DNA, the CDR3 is TGTGCCAGCAGCTCCCGGGACAGCAATCAGCCCCAGCATTTT.

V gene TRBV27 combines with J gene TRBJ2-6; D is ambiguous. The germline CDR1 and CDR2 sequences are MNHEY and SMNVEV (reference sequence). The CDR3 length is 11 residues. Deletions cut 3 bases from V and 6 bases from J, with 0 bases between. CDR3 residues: CASSLANVLTF. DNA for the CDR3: TGTGCCAGCAGTTTGGCCAACGTCCTGACTTTC.

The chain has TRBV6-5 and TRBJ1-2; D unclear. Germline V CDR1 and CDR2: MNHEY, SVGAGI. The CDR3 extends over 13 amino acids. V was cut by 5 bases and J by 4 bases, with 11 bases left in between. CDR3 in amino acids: CASSTTAGYGYTF. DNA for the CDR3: TGTGCCAGCAGTACCACTGCCGGCTATGGCTACACCTTC.

The CDR3 coding sequence is TGTGCCAGCAGCCGCGCATTTCAGGTCTCTCCGGACTACACCTTC. Protein product: CASSRAFQVSPDYTF. V is TRBV6-5 and J is TRBJ1-2; D unclear. CDR3 length: 15 amino acids. Germline CDR1 and CDR2: MNHEY and SVGAGI. Trimming cost V 6 bases and J 10 bases, with 24 bases left between them.

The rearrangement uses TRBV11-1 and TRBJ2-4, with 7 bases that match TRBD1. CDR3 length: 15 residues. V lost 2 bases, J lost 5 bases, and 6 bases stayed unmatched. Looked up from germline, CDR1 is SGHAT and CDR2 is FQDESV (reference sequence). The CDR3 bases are TGTGCCAGCAGCTTATTAGGGGGCATTCAAAACATTCAGTACTTC. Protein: CASSLLGGIQNIQYF.

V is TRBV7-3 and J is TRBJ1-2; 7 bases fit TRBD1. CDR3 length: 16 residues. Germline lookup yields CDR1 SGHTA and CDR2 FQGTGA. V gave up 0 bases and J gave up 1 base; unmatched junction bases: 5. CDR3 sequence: CASSLTSTGNNYGYTF. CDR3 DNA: TGTGCCAGCAGCTTAACTTCGACAGGGAATAACTATGGCTACACCTTC.

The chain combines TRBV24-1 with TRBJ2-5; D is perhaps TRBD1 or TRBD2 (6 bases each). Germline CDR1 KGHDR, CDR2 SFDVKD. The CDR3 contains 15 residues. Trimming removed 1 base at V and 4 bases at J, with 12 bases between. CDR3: CATSDFRGAGETQYF. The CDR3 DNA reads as TGTGCCACCAGTGATTTTAGGGGGGCGGGAGAGACCCAGTACTTC.

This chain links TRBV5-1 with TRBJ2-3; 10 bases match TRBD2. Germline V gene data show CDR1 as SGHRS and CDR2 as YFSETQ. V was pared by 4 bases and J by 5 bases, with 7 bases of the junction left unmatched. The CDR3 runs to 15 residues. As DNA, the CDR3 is TGCGCCAGCAGCCATCTAGCGGGAGCCGGAGATACGCAGTATTTT. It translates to CASSHLAGAGDTQYF.